This T cell receptor beta chain comes out of a study of blood T cells in healthy people across ages. Study as a whole: Template-switching capture recovered about one barcoded beta molecule per two T cells.

Together with a sample-barcoded 5' primer, a J-beta primer mix was included in a second PCR lasting about 7 to 11 cycles. TCRdb analysed the 5' RACE reads with MiXCR anew, one entry per CDR3 protein. Among about 800,000 distinct CDR3 sequences listed, roughly 25% were seen once. These same data were also listed under a study on T cells of mothers and their children.

Sequencing used blood. The clonotype was recovered from a boy aged 5 to 17 in good health.

In DNA, the CDR3 is TGTGCCAGCAGCTTAGTTCCGGGGGCGCAAGCGGAGACCCAGTACTTC. Residues: CASSLVPGAQAETQYF. The chain combines TRBV7-2 with TRBJ2-5; the D gene could be TRBD1 or TRBD2 (6 bases each). This CDR3 spans 16 amino acids. The germline V gene encodes CDR1 SGHTA and CDR2 FQGNSA. The ends were cut back, 1 base at V and 5 bases at J, with 17 bases in the middle.